These 32 T cell receptor beta chains were sequenced from one sample in a study of Graves' ophthalmopathy and Graves' hyperthyroidism. Amplified TCR beta CDR3 regions were obtained using RNA transcripts as template. Second-round multiplex PCR came after a first-round RT-PCR that employed HTBI primers. In TCRdb, the multiplex PCR reads were re-called with MiXCR into one record per CDR3 protein. The sample carries over 450,000 distinct CDR3 sequences, approximately 14% recorded once. The sample consisted of blood. These receptors all come from a woman aged 25 to 39 with Graves' ophthalmopathy.

There are many counts of this clonotype. CDR3 sequence reads: CASSGTANLETQYF. DNA of the CDR3: TGTGCCAGCAGTGGGACAGCGAACCTCGAGACCCAGTACTTC. The V call is TRBV9, the J call TRBJ2-5; 7 bases match TRBD1. Trimming cost V 5 bases and J 5 bases; bases outside gene matches: 9. Germline assignment: CDR1 SGDLS and CDR2 YYNGEE. The CDR3 runs to 14 residues.

This rearrangement joins TRBV12-3 or TRBV12-4 to TRBJ2-5; 8 bases match TRBD2. This CDR3 is 15 amino acids long. After removal of 3 bases from V and 2 bases from J, the junction contained 5 bases not matched to a gene. The DNA of the CDR3 is TGTGCCAGCAGTTTCGACTTAGCGGGGCAAGAGACCCAGTACTTC. Translation: CASSFDLAGQETQYF.

This clonotype was detected only a few times. J is TRBJ1-3 and V is TRBV9, with no clear D. The V gene's germline CDR1 is SGDLS and CDR2 YYNGEE. V was shortened by 4 bases and J by 1 base, with 6 bases between the two germline ends. This CDR3 comprises 13 residues. The CDR3 DNA sequence: TGTGCCAGCAGCCCTCAATCTGGAAACACCATATATTTT. Amino acid sequence: CASSPQSGNTIYF.

This clonotype has at least ten counts. The CDR3 here is CASSTQGAEAFF. The CDR3, as DNA: TGTGCCAGCAGTACCCAGGGAGCTGAAGCTTTCTTT. The rearrangement uses TRBV12-3 or TRBV12-4 and TRBJ1-1; possible D gene TRBD1, 5 bases. V lost 5 bases and J lost 6, with 10 bases in between. The CDR3 runs to 12 residues.

Many counts were recorded for this clonotype. The chain joins TRBV11-1 to TRBJ2-7, with 8 bases aligning to TRBD1. V lost 0 bases, J lost 1 base, and 5 bases stayed unmatched. Germline-derived CDR1 and CDR2 are SGHAT and FQDESV (reference sequence). This CDR3 region has 16 residues. CDR3 protein: CASSLARQGASYEQYF. The CDR3 bases are TGTGCCAGCAGCTTAGCGCGTCAGGGGGCTTCCTACGAGCAGTACTTC.

In this sample, this clonotype turned up many times. This chain uses TRBV27 with TRBJ1-2; D remains ambiguous. Trimming shortened V by 2 bases and J by 4 bases, and 20 bases separated the two germline ends. This CDR3 has 17 residues. CDR1 and CDR2 (germline): MNHEY, SMNVEV (reference sequence). CDR3: CASSLIPMPRSGYGYTF. For the CDR3, the DNA is TGTGCCAGCAGTTTAATCCCTATGCCCCGTTCGGGCTATGGCTACACCTTC.

The chain recombines TRBV27 with TRBJ2-2; 9 nucleotides agree with TRBD1. Germline trimming cut 6 bases from V and 7 bases from J; bases unmatched to any gene: 12. The CDR3 covers 16 residues. Germline CDR1 is MNHEY and CDR2 is SMNVEV (reference sequence). CDR3 DNA sequence: TGTGCCAGCAGAGGACCCGGGACAGGGTCGATCGGGGAGCTGTTTTTT. The encoded protein is CASRGPGTGSIGELFF.

This clonotype was counted many times. The genes are TRBV27 and TRBJ2-7; 7 bases map to TRBD1. This CDR3 has 15 residues. In germline, CDR1 is MNHEY, CDR2 SMNVEV (reference sequence). J was trimmed by 5 bases and V by 1 base; bases with no gene match: 8. CDR3 nucleotides: TGTGCCAGCAGTTTATTCGGGGACAGAGACCACGAGCAGTACTTC. It yields the protein CASSLFGDRDHEQYF.

This clonotype was seen at least ten times. This chain connects TRBV6-5 to TRBJ2-5; D not resolved. Germline CDR1 reads MNHEY; CDR2 reads SVGAGI. The V and J ends lost 0 bases and 1 base respectively, with 9 bases between them. CDR3 length equals 15 residues. The CDR3 loop reads CASSYSYSSQETQYF. As DNA, the CDR3 is TGTGCCAGCAGTTACTCTTACAGCTCCCAAGAGACCCAGTACTTC.

The sample holds many counts of this clonotype. The J gene is TRBJ1-2, the V gene TRBV7-2; D unresolved. V was cut by 4 bases and J by 4 bases, with 10 bases left in between. The germline V gene has CDR1 SGHTA and CDR2 FQGNSA. The CDR3 is 13 amino acids. CDR3 nucleotides: TGTGCCAGCAGCTCCGTTCAAAGCTATGGCTACACCTTC. Translated: CASSSVQSYGYTF.

The genes are TRBV11-2 and TRBJ1-1, with 10 bases that match TRBD1. V lost 4 bases, J lost 5 bases, and 7 bases stayed unmatched. The germline V gene has CDR1 SGHAT and CDR2 FQNNGV. The CDR3 runs 15 residues. As DNA, the CDR3 is TGTGCCAGCAGCTATGACAGGGGGCTGGGGACTGAAGCTTTCTTT. Residues: CASSYDRGLGTEAFF.

This clonotype was counted at least ten times. J is TRBJ2-5 and V is TRBV20-1; tentatively, D is TRBD1 (5 bases). Trimming left V 3 bases short and J 1 base short, with 15 bases between. This CDR3 has 15 residues. CDR1 and CDR2 (germline): DFQATT, SNEGSKA (reference sequence). The DNA of the CDR3 is TGCAGTGCTAGGGTAGACAGCTTTTCCCAAGAGACCCAGTACTTC. Encoded protein: CSARVDSFSQETQYF.

This clonotype was seen repeatedly, ten times or more. V gene TRBV19 combines with J gene TRBJ2-2; TRBD2 matches at 7 bases. The CDR3 extends over 13 amino acids. The ends lost 7 bases at V and 5 bases at J; junction bases unmatched: 4. Germline V gene lookup returns CDR1 LNHDA and CDR2 SQIVND (reference sequence). Written as DNA, the CDR3 is TGTGCCAGTACTGCCGGGAGGACCGGGGAGCTGTTTTTT. It yields the protein CASTAGRTGELFF.

This clonotype was detected many times. The V gene is TRBV10-3, the J gene TRBJ2-5; tentatively, D is TRBD1 (6 bases). The CDR3 runs 13 residues. CDR1 is ENHRY, CDR2 SYGVKD, per germline. The V and J ends lost 6 bases and 5 bases respectively, with 13 bases between them. The CDR3 sequence: CAISRTERETQYF. The CDR3 DNA reads as TGTGCCATCAGCCGGACAGAGCGGGAGACCCAGTACTTC.

The chain is built from TRBV30 and TRBJ1-2; D uncertain. V lost 2 bases to trimming and J lost 5 bases, with 21 bases between them. Germline loops: CDR1 GTSNPN, CDR2 SVGIG (reference sequence). The CDR3 has 16 residues. CDR3: CAWSPSRFSGVYGYTF. The CDR3, as DNA: TGTGCCTGGAGTCCATCCCGTTTTAGCGGGGTTTATGGCTACACCTTC. The whole variable domain, filled in from reference TRBV30 and TRBJ1-2, reads SQTIHQWPATLVQPVGSPLSLECTVEGTSNPNLYWYRQAAGRGLQLLFYSVGIGQISSEVPQNLSASRPQDRQFILSSKKLLLSDSGFYLCAWSPSRFSGVYGYTFGSGTRLTVV.

As DNA, the CDR3 is TGCGCCAGCAGCCCCGGGGGTGGAAGCGGGGGGCCGTACGAGCAGTACTTC. This encodes CASSPGGGSGGPYEQYF. This chain uses TRBV4-1 with TRBJ2-7; 9 bases match TRBD2. V lost 4 bases, J lost 4 bases, and 14 bases stayed unmatched. From germline, CDR1 is MGHRA and CDR2 YSYEKL. The CDR3 runs to 17 residues.

This clonotype has a count of ten or more. The rearrangement joins TRBV11-2 to TRBJ1-1; D is unclear. V lost 2 bases to trimming and J lost 9 bases, with 10 bases between them. The CDR3 runs to 12 residues. The germline CDR1 and CDR2 sequences are SGHAT and FQNNGV. CDR3 nucleotide sequence: TGTGCCAGCAGCTTACTGGGGAATAAAGCTTTCTTT. Residues: CASSLLGNKAFF.

This clonotype was detected many times. The J gene is TRBJ1-1, the V gene TRBV6-5; no reliable D call. Trimming left V 2 bases short and J 1 base short, with 8 bases between. From germline, CDR1 is MNHEY and CDR2 SVGAGI. The CDR3 runs 14 residues. As DNA, the CDR3 is TGTGCCAGCAGTTACATTTCAGGGAACACTGAAGCTTTCTTT. Its translation is CASSYISGNTEAFF.

This clonotype was seen repeatedly, ten times or more. The chain has TRBV2 and TRBJ1-5; D is ambiguous. The CDR3 has 15 residues. The V end was cut by 1 base, the J end by 5 bases, with 12 bases between. Germline lookup yields CDR1 SNHLY and CDR2 FYNNEI. This CDR3 reads CASSEEGRRHQPQHF. CDR3 DNA: TGTGCCAGCAGTGAAGAGGGCAGGCGCCATCAGCCCCAGCATTTT. The whole variable domain, filled in from reference TRBV2 and TRBJ1-5, reads EPEVTQTPSHQVTQMGQEVILRCVPISNHLYFYWYRQILGQKVEFLVSFYNNEISEKSEIFDDQFSVERPDGSNFTLKIRSTKLEDSAMYFCASSEEGRRHQPQHFGDGTRLSIL.

This clonotype was counted ten times or more. The gene calls are TRBV12-3 or TRBV12-4 and TRBJ1-1; D ambiguous. V shed 5 bases and J shed 1 base, with 11 bases lying between them. CDR3 size: 14 residues. This CDR3 reads CASSRRTENTEAFF. CDR3 in DNA: TGTGCCAGCAGTCGTAGGACGGAGAACACTGAAGCTTTCTTT.

This clonotype was counted many times. The chain couples TRBV6-1 to TRBJ2-2; D could derive from TRBD1 or TRBD2 (5 bases each). With 10 bases removed from V and 7 bases from J, the gap between germline ends came to 16 bases. From germline, CDR1 is MNHNS and CDR2 SASEGT. This CDR3 contains 13 residues. CDR3 nucleotides: TGTGCCATCTCGATCCGGGACCACGGGGAGCTGTTTTTT. This translates into CAISIRDHGELFF.

This clonotype was seen repeatedly, ten times or more. The V and J genes are TRBV27 and TRBJ1-1; D ambiguous. CDR1 and CDR2 from the germline V gene are MNHEY and SMNVEV (reference sequence). The V gene lost 8 bases and the J gene lost 1 base, with 8 bases spanning the gap. CDR3 length equals 12 residues. CDR3 sequence: CASGPGNTEAFF. CDR3 DNA sequence: TGTGCCAGCGGGCCAGGGAACACTGAAGCTTTCTTT.

This clonotype was seen repeatedly, ten times or more. CDR3: CASSEGLGRVGDNNQPQHF. The CDR3 DNA reads TGTGCCAGCAGTGAAGGCCTAGGGAGGGTCGGCGATAACAATCAGCCCCAGCATTTT. V gene TRBV6-1 combines with J gene TRBJ1-5; no clear D. The germline gives CDR1 MNHNS, CDR2 SASEGT. CDR3 size: 19 residues. Deletions cut 1 base from V and 3 bases from J, with 22 bases between.

At least ten counts were recorded for this clonotype. The CDR3 here is CASSPGQESPQYF. CDR3 DNA: TGTGCCAGTAGTCCTGGACAGGAATCGCCCCAGTACTTC. The chain uses TRBV19 and TRBJ2-5; 7 bases line up with TRBD1. The CDR3 totals 13 residues. CDR1 and CDR2 from the germline V gene are LNHDA and SQIVND (reference sequence). V shed 5 bases and J 9 bases; nucleotides not matched to a gene: 9.

This clonotype has a count of ten or more. V is TRBV6-5 and J is TRBJ1-6; D perhaps matches TRBD1 (6 bases). CDR1 is MNHEY, CDR2 SVGAGI, per germline. The CDR3 contains 14 residues. V lost 4 bases, J lost 10 bases, and 14 bases lay in between. The DNA for the CDR3 is TGTGCCAGCAGTTTCCAGGGGACTGGCTCACCCCTCCACTTT. Translating it yields CASSFQGTGSPLHF.

Ten or more counts support this clonotype. The J gene is TRBJ2-7, the V gene TRBV2, with 8 bases aligning to TRBD2. Per germline, CDR1 SNHLY and CDR2 FYNNEI. The CDR3 consists of 15 residues. V lost 6 bases to trimming and J lost 0 bases; unmatched junction nucleotides: 7. CDR3 residues: CASRHFSGNSYEQYF. In DNA, the CDR3 is TGTGCCAGCAGACACTTTAGCGGGAACTCCTACGAGCAGTACTTC.

Of note for this clonotype: Because it lacks the conserved phenylalanine or tryptophan at the end, this CDR3 is likely a read error. The DNA is omitted, as the CDR3 cannot be located on it reliably, and the CDR3 follows TCRdb's listing. This chain uses TRBV20-1 with TRBJ2-7; the table assigns TRBD2, which was not confirmed against the DNA. Germline CDR1 and CDR2: DFQATT and SNEGSKA (reference sequence). The CDR3 is made up of 13 amino acids, end residues included. This CDR3 reads CSARDEGVGTQCY.

The chain uses TRBV3-1 and TRBJ2-4, with D maybe TRBD1 (5 bases). The CDR3 is made up of 17 amino acids. Germline V gene data show CDR1 as LGHDT and CDR2 as YNNKEL (reference sequence). V shed 1 base and J shed 0 bases, with 13 bases lying between them. CDR3 DNA: TGTGCCAGCAGCCAAGTGTCAGGGTCATTAGCCAAAAACATTCAGTACTTC. Translated: CASSQVSGSLAKNIQYF.

This clonotype was counted many times. This sequence joins TRBV5-4 and TRBJ1-1; tentative D call: TRBD1 (5 bases). Deletions cut 5 bases from V and 1 base from J, with 9 bases between. CDR3 length: 13 amino acids. From germline, CDR1 is SGHNT and CDR2 YYREEE (reference sequence). In nucleotides, the CDR3 is TGTGCCAGCAGAAGGACACGGAACACTGAAGCTTTCTTT. Translating it yields CASRRTRNTEAFF.

This clonotype has just one count. J is TRBJ2-5 and V is TRBV20-1; 10 bases agree with TRBD2. From germline, CDR1 is DFQATT and CDR2 SNEGSKA (reference sequence). V was pared by 0 bases and J by 2 bases, with 6 bases of the junction left unmatched. This CDR3 has 16 residues. The DNA for the CDR3 is TGCAGTGCTAGAGATCAGGGAGCGGGGGGGCAAGAGACCCAGTACTTC. This encodes CSARDQGAGGQETQYF.

Ten or more counts support this clonotype. V gene TRBV6-5 combines with J gene TRBJ1-6; 7 nucleotides match TRBD1. J gave up 10 bases and V 2 bases, and 5 bases lay outside the gene matches. Germline lookup yields CDR1 MNHEY and CDR2 SVGAGI. This CDR3 has 14 residues. The CDR3 coding sequence is TGTGCCAGCAGTTACGACAGGGAGAACTCACCCCTCCACTTT. It specifies CASSYDRENSPLHF.

The chain joins TRBV4-1 to TRBJ2-7, with 10 nucleotides matching TRBD2. This CDR3 spans 15 amino acids. Unmatched junction bases numbered 1, after V lost 2 bases and J lost 0 bases. Germline V gene sequence: CDR1 MGHRA, CDR2 YSYEKL. The CDR3 sequence: CASSQLAGDSYEQYF. CDR3 sequence (DNA): TGCGCCAGCAGCCAACTAGCGGGGGACTCCTACGAGCAGTACTTC.